This is a list of T cell receptor beta chains from one sample in a study of cytomegalovirus exposure and HLA in healthy donors. Only in-frame clones appear in the TCRdb table, and some are missing; sequencing was by immunoSEQ multiplex PCR. This sample has about 140,000 clones; roughly 73% occur once, and the top ten carry 2.5% to 4%. The sequenced sample was PBMCs. Every receptor here comes from a man between 35 and 55 years old in good health and CMV-seronegative. CDR3s include the opening cysteine and the closing phenylalanine or tryptophan. A D gene is named only where the DNA matches it firmly. Expanded clones are given a class, and other clones once, few, many or no size at all.

j_gene	len	abundance	v_gene	d_gene	CDR3nt	CDR3aa
TRBJ1-2	17	-	TRBV5-8	TRBD1	TGTGCCAGCAGCTTGAGACAGGGGGCCCCGCGTTCGGGTGGCTACACCTTC	CASSLRQGAPRSGGYTF
TRBJ1-2	18	-	TRBV6-1	TRBD1	TGTGCCAGCAGTGAAAGTCGGACAGGGGGGCACCTTAACTATGGCTACACCTTC	CASSESRTGGHLNYGYTF
TRBJ2-1	14	-	TRBV6-5	-	TGTGCCAGCAGTTACACCCCCGGGGGCAATGAGCAGTTCTTC	CASSYTPGGNEQFF
TRBJ2-1	16	-	TRBV14	TRBD2	TGTGCCAGCAGCCGGGGACTAGCGTATTGGAGCGATGAGCAGTTCTTC	CASSRGLAYWSDEQFF
TRBJ2-2	16	-	TRBV6-5	TRBD1	TGTGCCAGCAGTTACCAAGGGACAGGGCCCACCGGGGAGCTGTTTTTT	CASSYQGTGPTGELFF
TRBJ2-7	15	-	TRBV11-2	TRBD2	TGTGCCAGCAGCTTATTTGCGGGGGGGACCTACGAGCAGTACTTC	CASSLFAGGTYEQYF
TRBJ2-2	14	-	TRBV4-1	-	TGCGCCAGCAGCTTCGGGTCCCCTACCGGGGAGCTGTTTTTT	CASSFGSPTGELFF
TRBJ2-3	14	few	TRBV29-1	-	TGCAGCGTTGAGGAAGGGGTAAGGGCAGATACGCAGTATTTT	CSVEEGVRADTQYF
TRBJ2-3	14	-	TRBV12-5	-	TGTGCTAGTGATATAAAAGGGGGTCAGGATACGCAGTATTTT	CASDIKGGQDTQYF
TRBJ2-1	17	-	TRBV7-2	TRBD2	TGTGCCAGCAGCTTAGTCGGAGGGACTAGCGGGTACAATGAGCAGTTCTTC	CASSLVGGTSGYNEQFF
TRBJ2-7	15	-	TRBV9	TRBD2	TGTGCCAGCAGCGTAGATGGCGGGGGGGCCTACGAGCAGTACTTC	CASSVDGGGAYEQYF
TRBJ2-7	14	-	TRBV5-4	-	TGTGCCAGCAGCTTAGACAGTACCTCCTACGAGCAGTACTTC	CASSLDSTSYEQYF
TRBJ1-4	15	-	TRBV5-1	-	TGCGCCAGCAGCTTGGATGGAGTTCGTAATGAAAAACTGTTTTTT	CASSLDGVRNEKLFF
TRBJ1-2	11	-	TRBV9	-	TGTGCCAGCAGCGCGAACTATGGCTACACCTTC	CASSANYGYTF
TRBJ1-6	16	-	TRBV28	TRBD1	TGTGCCAGCAAACCCGGGACAGGGTATTATAATTCACCCCTCCACTTT	CASKPGTGYYNSPLHF
TRBJ2-7	13	-	TRBV29-1	-	TGCAGCGTTTTCCAAGGGGGCTCCTACGAGCAGTACTTC	CSVFQGGSYEQYF
TRBJ1-1	14	-	TRBV19	-	TGTGCCAGTAGTGAGGAGGGACCGAACACTGAAGCTTTCTTT	CASSEEGPNTEAFF
TRBJ1-2	15	-	TRBV4-3	TRBD1	TGCGCCAGCAGCCAAGAATTTGCAGGGGGCTGGGGCTACACCTTC	CASSQEFAGGWGYTF
TRBJ2-2	13	-	TRBV14	-	TGTGCCAGCACACTTTTAGACACCGGGGAGCTGTTTTTT	CASTLLDTGELFF
TRBJ2-2	17	-	TRBV7-8	TRBD1	TGTGCCAGCAGCTTAGGTCCGAGACAGGGGAACACCGGGGAGCTGTTTTTT	CASSLGPRQGNTGELFF
TRBJ2-5	14	-	TRBV7-2	-	TGTGCCAGCAGCTACGGGAACAAACAAGAGACCCAGTACTTC	CASSYGNKQETQYF
TRBJ1-6	17	-	TRBV27	-	TGTGCCAGCAGTTTATCGAAAAGTAGCTCCTATAATTCACCCCTCCACTTT	CASSLSKSSSYNSPLHF
TRBJ2-3	16	-	TRBV7-8	-	TGTGCCAGCAGCTTAAGGCAGGGAGGACCCGCAGATACGCAGTATTTT	CASSLRQGGPADTQYF
TRBJ2-3	15	-	TRBV4-3	TRBD1	TGCGCCAGCAGCCTCGGGACAGCCTTAACAGATACGCAGTATTTT	CASSLGTALTDTQYF
TRBJ1-4	19	-	TRBV4-1	TRBD1	TGCGCCAGCAGCCCTCTGTGGGGACAGGGGGAATTTGGAAATGAAAAACTGTTTTTT	CASSPLWGQGEFGNEKLFF
TRBJ2-1	10	-	TRBV20-1	-	TGCAGTGCTTCAGTTAATGAGCAGTTCTTC	CSASVNEQFF
TRBJ2-7	15	-	TRBV7-2	-	TGTGCCAGCAGCCTTGCGGGGACAGAAACCTACGAGCAGTACTTC	CASSLAGTETYEQYF
TRBJ1-2	13	once	TRBV28	-	TGTGCCAGCCGACGGACAGATAACTATGGCTACACCTTC	CASRRTDNYGYTF
TRBJ1-6	15	once	TRBV27	TRBD1	TGTGCCAGCAGTTTATCGACAGGGGGCCATCCACCCCTCCACTTT	CASSLSTGGHPPLHF